A selection of T cell receptor beta chains follows, all from one sample in a study of blood T cell repertoires in COVID-19. The assay was immunoSEQ multiplex PCR, and TCRdb's table has in-frame clones only and misses some. The data hold about 160,000 clones, with about four fifths observed a single time. Sequencing used peripheral blood. Receptors originate from a man between 65 and 80 years old with acute or convalescent COVID-19. CDR3s include the opening cysteine and the closing phenylalanine or tryptophan. D genes are given only for firm matches. Not every row has a clone size; where given, it reads once, few, many or a size class.

d_gene: TRBD2; v_gene: TRBV6-4; abundance: -; j_gene: TRBJ2-1; CDR3aa: CASSDLNGLGYHNEQFF; CDR3nt: TGTGCCAGCAGTGACTTGAATGGACTAGGCTACCACAATGAGCAGTTCTTC
d_gene: -; v_gene: TRBV7-9; abundance: -; j_gene: TRBJ1-2; CDR3aa: CASSLAGLGLIHGYTF; CDR3nt: TGTGCCAGCAGCTTAGCGGGACTGGGCCTAATTCATGGCTACACCTTC
d_gene: -; v_gene: TRBV6-5; abundance: -; j_gene: TRBJ1-1; CDR3aa: CASSYSTVGNTEAFF; CDR3nt: TGTGCCAGCAGTTACTCGACTGTGGGGAACACTGAAGCTTTCTTT
d_gene: -; v_gene: TRBV5-1; abundance: once; j_gene: TRBJ2-3; CDR3aa: CASIEGDTDTQYF; CDR3nt: TGCGCCAGCATCGAAGGAGACACAGATACGCAGTATTTT
d_gene: TRBD1; v_gene: TRBV7-2; abundance: -; j_gene: TRBJ1-2; CDR3aa: CASSPGDRGHYGYTF; CDR3nt: TGTGCCAGCAGTCCAGGTGACAGGGGGCACTATGGCTACACCTTC
d_gene: TRBD2; v_gene: TRBV24-1; abundance: -; j_gene: TRBJ2-1; CDR3aa: CATSRTSGRIYEQFF; CDR3nt: TGTGCCACCAGCCGGACTAGCGGGAGGATTTATGAGCAGTTCTTC
d_gene: -; v_gene: TRBV12-3/TRBV12-4; abundance: -; j_gene: TRBJ1-6; CDR3aa: CASSSNSPLHF; CDR3nt: TGTGCCAGCAGCTCCAATTCACCCCTCCACTTT
d_gene: TRBD1; v_gene: TRBV5-1; abundance: -; j_gene: TRBJ2-7; CDR3aa: CASSIGPGQGSYEQYF; CDR3nt: TGCGCCAGCAGCATTGGGCCGGGACAGGGGTCCTACGAGCAGTACTTC
d_gene: -; v_gene: TRBV27; abundance: few; j_gene: TRBJ2-4; CDR3aa: CASSLQGGQNIQYF; CDR3nt: TGTGCCAGCAGTTTGCAGGGTGGGCAAAACATTCAGTACTTC
d_gene: -; v_gene: TRBV27; abundance: -; j_gene: TRBJ2-6; CDR3aa: CASRSTRAGANVLTF; CDR3nt: TGTGCCAGCAGATCGACCAGGGCTGGGGCCAACGTCCTGACTTTC
d_gene: -; v_gene: TRBV30; abundance: -; j_gene: TRBJ2-1; CDR3aa: CAWSPGHSMNEQFF; CDR3nt: TGTGCCTGGTCTCCGGGACACTCGATGAATGAGCAGTTCTTC
d_gene: -; v_gene: TRBV6-5; abundance: -; j_gene: TRBJ1-5; CDR3aa: CASSFLNQPQHF; CDR3nt: TGTGCCAGCAGTTTCCTCAATCAGCCCCAGCATTTT
d_gene: TRBD2; v_gene: TRBV11-2; abundance: -; j_gene: TRBJ2-1; CDR3aa: CASSLDIGTSGGEQFF; CDR3nt: TGTGCCAGCAGCTTAGATATTGGCACTAGCGGGGGTGAGCAGTTCTTC
d_gene: TRBD1; v_gene: TRBV28; abundance: -; j_gene: TRBJ1-2; CDR3aa: CASSWLGGQGYGYTF; CDR3nt: TGTGCCAGCAGTTGGCTCGGGGGACAGGGTTATGGCTACACCTTC
d_gene: -; v_gene: TRBV27; abundance: -; j_gene: TRBJ1-5; CDR3aa: CASSLVGGAQPQHF; CDR3nt: TGTGCCAGCAGTTTAGTCGGGGGGGCTCAGCCCCAGCATTTT
d_gene: TRBD1; v_gene: TRBV28; abundance: once; j_gene: TRBJ1-2; CDR3aa: CASSLAGTANYGYTF; CDR3nt: TGTGCCAGCAGTTTAGCCGGGACAGCTAACTATGGCTACACCTTC
d_gene: TRBD1; v_gene: TRBV2; abundance: -; j_gene: TRBJ1-5; CDR3aa: CASSADRGGGQPQHF; CDR3nt: TGTGCCAGCAGCGCCGACAGGGGGGGAGGTCAGCCCCAGCATTTT
d_gene: -; v_gene: TRBV5-1; abundance: -; j_gene: TRBJ2-7; CDR3aa: CASSPDLTGSEQYF; CDR3nt: TGCGCCAGCAGCCCAGATCTTACAGGGAGCGAGCAGTACTTC